The 18 T cell receptor beta chains below all came from one sample that was sequenced in a study of T cells in Graves' hyperthyroidism and ophthalmopathy. RNA transcripts served as the template for amplifying TCR beta CDR3 regions. TCR CDR3 underwent first-round RT-PCR with the HTBI primer set. From the multiplex PCR reads, TCRdb called clonotypes with MiXCR, one entry per CDR3 protein. Among a few hundred thousand distinct CDR3 sequences listed, about 20% were seen once. Sequencing input: blood. These receptors were collected from a young man with Graves' ophthalmopathy.

This clonotype has just a few counts. This chain joins TRBV28 and TRBJ1-5; D unresolved. The V end was cut by 5 bases, the J end by 2 bases, with 13 bases between. CDR1 and CDR2 from the germline V gene are MDHEN and SYDVKM. The length of the CDR3 is 15 residues. The CDR3 nucleotides read TGTGCCAGCAGTCCCAGCGGTCCTGGCAATCAGCCCCAGCATTTT. Translation: CASSPSGPGNQPQHF.

This clonotype was counted many times. The chain uses TRBV7-3 and TRBJ2-5; a weak D match, TRBD1 (5 bases). Germline values: CDR1 SGHTA, CDR2 FQGTGA. The CDR3 loop spans 16 amino acids. V was cut by 0 bases and J by 0 bases, with 11 bases left in between. CDR3 coding DNA: TGTGCCAGCAGCTTAACGGGGCGGCTGTACCAAGAGACCCAGTACTTC. Its translation: CASSLTGRLYQETQYF.

This chain uses TRBV28 with TRBJ2-7; a possible D gene is TRBD1 (6 bases). CDR3 length: 13 amino acids. From germline, CDR1 is MDHEN and CDR2 SYDVKM. V was shortened by 3 bases and J by 2 bases, with 8 bases between the two germline ends. The CDR3 sequence: CASSLGAPYEQYF. The CDR3 coding sequence is TGTGCCAGCAGTTTGGGGGCACCCTACGAGCAGTACTTC.

The chain links TRBV5-1 to TRBJ2-5; D is perhaps TRBD1 (5 bases). CDR1 is SGHRS and CDR2 is YFSETQ in the germline V gene. Trimming removed 0 bases from V and 5 bases from J, with 11 bases in between. This CDR3 has 14 amino acids. CDR3 amino acids: CASSLVAGMETQYF. CDR3 sequence (DNA): TGCGCCAGCAGCTTGGTGGCAGGGATGGAGACCCAGTACTTC.

In its sample, this clonotype was seen many times. The chain joins TRBV11-3 to TRBJ2-7; 11 nucleotides align to TRBD1. Unmatched junction bases numbered 12, after V lost 4 bases and J lost 4 bases. The CDR3 runs to 17 residues. The germline V gene encodes CDR1 SGHNT and CDR2 YENEEA. Here the CDR3 DNA reads TGTGCCAGCAGCTCAGGGCGAAGGGGACAGGGGGGTTACGAGCAGTACTTC. It encodes CASSSGRRGQGGYEQYF.

This clonotype was picked up many times. The V and J genes are TRBV18 and TRBJ2-1, with D possibly being TRBD2 (6 bases). V shed 5 bases and J shed 5 bases, with 13 bases lying between them. Germline CDR1 and CDR2: KGHSH and LQKENI. This CDR3 spans 14 amino acids. CDR3 in amino acids: CASSAMGLNNEQFF. CDR3 coding DNA: TGTGCCAGCTCAGCCATGGGACTGAACAATGAGCAGTTCTTC.

This chain connects TRBV7-2 to TRBJ2-3, with TRBD1 matching 7 bases. The CDR3 loop spans 16 amino acids. V shed 5 bases and J 5 bases; nucleotides not matched to a gene: 13. Germline CDR1 reads SGHTA; CDR2 reads FQGNSA. The CDR3 DNA reads as TGTGCCAGCAGCCAACCCGGGACAGCCCCACAAGATACGCAGTATTTT. Residues: CASSQPGTAPQDTQYF. Variable domain in full (rest from reference TRBV7-2 and TRBJ2-3): GAGVSQSPSNKVTEKGKDVELRCDPISGHTALYWYRQSLGQGLEFLIYFQGNSAPDKSGLPSDRFSAERTGGSVSTLTIQRTQQEDSAVYLCASSQPGTAPQDTQYFGPGTRLTVL.

The J gene is TRBJ2-1, the V gene TRBV28; no firm D call. This CDR3 contains 12 residues. CDR1 and CDR2 from the germline V gene are MDHEN and SYDVKM. V lost 6 bases to trimming and J lost 3 bases, with 6 bases between them. The CDR3, as DNA: TGTGCCAGCAGATTGGGCTACAATGAGCAGTTCTTC. This gives the protein CASRLGYNEQFF.

CDR3 DNA: TGCAGTGCCACCCCGGGACAGTATAGCAATCAGCCCCAGCATTTT. Translated: CSATPGQYSNQPQHF. V and J are TRBV20-1 and TRBJ1-5; 7 bases match TRBD1. The J segment lost 0 bases and the V segment lost 6 bases, leaving 8 bases of the junction unmatched. CDR1 DFQATT and CDR2 SNEGSKA come from the germline V gene (reference sequence). This CDR3 is 15 amino acids long.

The V and J genes are TRBV7-6 and TRBJ2-5; D is perhaps TRBD1 or TRBD2 (5 bases each). Germline lookup yields CDR1 SGHVS and CDR2 FNYEAQ. The CDR3 runs 14 residues. The ends were cut back, 7 bases at V and 5 bases at J, with 17 bases in the middle. The DNA of the CDR3 is TGTGCCAGCACACCCCGGGACCCCGGGGAGACCCAGTACTTC. It specifies CASTPRDPGETQYF.

V gene TRBV12-3 or TRBV12-4 combines with J gene TRBJ2-1; 8 nucleotides agree with TRBD2. J lost 5 bases, V lost 7 bases, and 4 bases had no gene match. CDR3 length equals 13 residues. In nucleotides, the CDR3 is TGTGCCAGCACCTTAGCGGGGAACAATGAGCAGTTCTTC. Translation gives CASTLAGNNEQFF.

The rearrangement uses TRBV7-9 and TRBJ2-7; 10 nucleotides line up with TRBD2. Germline V gene lookup returns CDR1 SEHNR and CDR2 FQNEAQ (reference sequence). The CDR3 has 14 amino acids. Trimming removed 5 bases from V and 4 bases from J; junction bases left unmatched: 5. The CDR3 region has the DNA TGTGCCAGCAGCCCCGGGGGACTAGCGTACGAGCAGTACTTC. This translates into CASSPGGLAYEQYF.

The gene calls are TRBV28 and TRBJ2-3; D is unresolved. Deletions cut 10 bases from V and 11 bases from J, with 16 bases between. The CDR3 covers 11 residues. Germline loops: CDR1 MDHEN, CDR2 SYDVKM. CDR3 DNA sequence: TGTGCCACCACCTCCCGACGTCAGCAGTATTTT. Translated: CATTSRRQQYF.

The table lists this clonotype with a few counts. The rearrangement uses TRBV29-1 and TRBJ2-2; D is unresolved. This CDR3 region has 13 residues. Trimming took off 2 bases at V and 4 bases at J, with 8 bases between the two ends. Germline CDR1 SQVTM, CDR2 ANQGSEA. CDR3 DNA: TGCAGCGTTGAAACGGAACTCACCGGGGAGCTGTTTTTT. Its translation: CSVETELTGELFF.

This clonotype was counted at least ten times. The V gene is TRBV11-1, the J gene TRBJ1-1; D is perhaps TRBD1 (6 bases). The CDR3 runs 13 residues. V dropped 7 bases and J dropped 5 bases, with 14 bases sitting between them. Germline V lookup: CDR1 SGHAT, CDR2 FQDESV (reference sequence). The CDR3 loop is CASTGAIRTEAFF. CDR3 in DNA: TGTGCCAGCACAGGGGCAATTCGGACTGAAGCTTTCTTT.

The CDR3 sequence: CATSRPTGVAKNIQYF. CDR3 sequence (DNA): TGTGCCACCAGCAGGCCAACAGGGGTTGCCAAAAACATTCAGTACTTC. V is TRBV15 and J is TRBJ2-4; 7 bases agree with TRBD1. This CDR3 has 16 residues. Germline V gene data show CDR1 as LNHNV and CDR2 as YYDKDF (reference sequence). The trim removed 3 bases at V and 1 base at J, leaving 6 bases unmatched.

This clonotype was found many times. The chain recombines TRBV3-1 with TRBJ2-5, with D perhaps TRBD1 or TRBD2 (5 bases each). Germline V lookup: CDR1 LGHDT, CDR2 YNNKEL (reference sequence). Trimming cost V 0 bases and J 2 bases, with 10 bases left between them. CDR3 length: 15 residues. In DNA, the CDR3 is TGTGCCAGCAGCCAAGAAGGGACCGTTCAAGAGACCCAGTACTTC. This gives the protein CASSQEGTVQETQYF.

In its sample, this clonotype was seen a few times. The chain combines TRBV20-1 with TRBJ2-3; 8 nucleotides align to TRBD2. The CDR3 spans 14 residues. The germline gives CDR1 DFQATT, CDR2 SNEGSKA (reference sequence). With V trimmed by 6 bases and J by 2 bases, 7 bases remained unmatched. The CDR3 region is CSAPGGTYTDTQYF. CDR3 nucleotide sequence: TGCAGTGCCCCGGGGGGGACTTACACAGATACGCAGTATTTT.